Below, one T cell receptor (beta chain) is given with its context. What it binds is unknown. This entry belongs to a study of T cell responses to AZD1222 COVID-19 vaccine. General study points: Nearly half of spike-specific TCRs reportedly target variant regions that are unmutated in the B.1.351 and B.1.1.7 variants.

With V trimmed by 3 bases and J by 11 bases, 7 bases remained unmatched. The CDR3 covers 13 residues. Germline CDR1 SGHRS, CDR2 YFSETQ. Assay: immunoSEQ multiplex PCR; the TCRdb copy retains only in-frame clones and omits some. The sample carries approximately 190,000 clones, under 95% recorded once. This specimen was peripheral blood, taken on day 0 of AZD1222 vaccination. This TCR came from an adult in good health. This chain connects TRBV5-1 to TRBJ1-1; TRBD1 agrees at 10 bases. The CDR3 here is CASSSGQGGEAFF. In nucleotides, the CDR3 is TGCGCCAGCAGCTCAGGACAGGGGGGTGAGGCTTTCTTT. Filled out from reference TRBV5-1 and TRBJ1-1, the complete variable domain reads KAGVTQTPRYLIKTRGQQVTLSCSPISGHRSVSWYQQTPGQGLQFLFEYFSETQRNKGNFPGRFSGRQFSNSRSEMNVSTLELGDSALYLCASSSGQGGEAFFGQGTRLTVV.